The 3 T cell receptor beta chains in this list originate from one sample, sequenced in a study of T cells expressing NK-cell markers (dated by TCRdb to between 2020 and 2021). Preparation of the library involved 5' RACE. The listed sequencing device is Illumina HiSeq 2000. TCRdb reprocessed the public reads and reports one entry per CDR3 protein sequence, without DNA. The sample's table covers hundreds of thousands of distinct CDR3 sequences. Of the sample, roughly 3.5% falls within the top ten clones. Sequencing was carried out using blood T cells: a sorted CD56 or NKG2C T cell subset, CD4+ or CD8+ T cells, or bulk PBMC T cells (not recorded which). The receptor set was obtained from a man between 18 and 29 years old in good health. Donor details come from another sample of the same person, matched by shared clones.

The chain has TRBV5-6 and TRBJ1-2. The CDR3 is made up of 16 amino acids. The V gene's germline CDR1 is SGHDT and CDR2 YYEEEE. The CDR3 loop is CASSIRSGSRNYGYTF.

The gene calls are TRBV27 and TRBJ1-5. CDR1 MNHEY and CDR2 SMNVEV come from the germline V gene (reference sequence). The CDR3 length is 12 residues. This CDR3 is CASSLNGQPQHF.

The chain combines TRBV20-1 with TRBJ1-2; TCRdb gives TRBD1 as the D gene, but with no DNA this cannot be confirmed. The CDR3 has 15 residues. Germline loops: CDR1 DFQATT, CDR2 SNEGSKA (reference sequence). The CDR3 region is CSARDMTANSYGYTF.